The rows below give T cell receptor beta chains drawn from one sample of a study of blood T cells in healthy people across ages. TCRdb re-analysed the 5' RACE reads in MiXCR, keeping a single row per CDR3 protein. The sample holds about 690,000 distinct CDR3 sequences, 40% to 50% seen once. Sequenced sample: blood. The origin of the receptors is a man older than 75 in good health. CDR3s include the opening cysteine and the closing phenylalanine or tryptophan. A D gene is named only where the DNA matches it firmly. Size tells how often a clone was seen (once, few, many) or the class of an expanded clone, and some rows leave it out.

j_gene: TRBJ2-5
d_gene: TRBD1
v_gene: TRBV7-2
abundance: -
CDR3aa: CASSGGQGRASGTQYF
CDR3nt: TGTGCCAGCAGCGGAGGACAGGGTAGGGCGTCAGGGACCCAGTACTTC

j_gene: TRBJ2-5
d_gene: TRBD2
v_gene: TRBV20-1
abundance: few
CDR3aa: CSAKGGATSGRTVPYF
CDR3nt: TGCAGTGCTAAGGGGGGAGCCACTAGCGGCAGAACCGTGCCGTACTTC

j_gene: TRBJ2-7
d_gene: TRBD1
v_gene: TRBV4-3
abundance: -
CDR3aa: CASSQRTGTYEQYF
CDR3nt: TGCGCCAGCAGCCAGAGGACAGGTACTTACGAGCAGTACTTC

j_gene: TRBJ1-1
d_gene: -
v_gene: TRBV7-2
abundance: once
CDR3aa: CAGSRGRTEAFF
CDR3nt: TGTGCCGGCAGCCGGGGTAGAACTGAAGCTTTCTTT

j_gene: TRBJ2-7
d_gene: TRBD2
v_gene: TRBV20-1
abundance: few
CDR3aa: CSAPKPSGTTYEQYF
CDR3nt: TGCAGTGCTCCCAAACCTAGCGGGACCACCTACGAGCAGTACTTC

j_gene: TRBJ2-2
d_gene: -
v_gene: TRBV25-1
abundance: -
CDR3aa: CASRDGGWNTGELFF
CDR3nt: TGTGCCAGCAGGGACGGCGGATGGAACACCGGGGAGCTGTTTTTT

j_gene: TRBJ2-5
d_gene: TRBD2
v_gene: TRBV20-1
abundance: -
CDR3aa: CGAPSTGLAGGLQYF
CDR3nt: TGCGGTGCTCCCTCCACGGGACTAGCGGGAGGTCTGCAGTACTTC

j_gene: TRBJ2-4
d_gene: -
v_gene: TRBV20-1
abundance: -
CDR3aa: CSATRTGNYERYF
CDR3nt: TGCAGTGCTACTAGGACTGGAAACTACGAGCGGTACTTC

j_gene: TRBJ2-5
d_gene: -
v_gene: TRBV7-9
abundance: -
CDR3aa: CASSLGSLRETQYF
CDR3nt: TGTGCCAGCAGCTTAGGTAGCCTGAGGGAGACCCAGTACTTC

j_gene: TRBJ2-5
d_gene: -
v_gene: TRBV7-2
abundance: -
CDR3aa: CASSFQWGKETQYF
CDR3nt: TGTGCCAGCAGCTTTCAATGGGGCAAAGAGACCCAGTACTTC

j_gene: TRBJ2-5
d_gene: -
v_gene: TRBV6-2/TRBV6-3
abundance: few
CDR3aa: CASSWAGETQYF
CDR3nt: TGTGCCAGCAGTTGGGCGGGGGAGACCCAGTACTTC

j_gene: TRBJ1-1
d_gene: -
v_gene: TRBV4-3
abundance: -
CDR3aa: CASSLRGGNTEAFF
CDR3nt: TGCGCCAGCAGCCTACGCGGGGGGAACACTGAAGCTTTCTTT

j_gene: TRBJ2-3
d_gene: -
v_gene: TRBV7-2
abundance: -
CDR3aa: CASKKGRGGTDTQYF
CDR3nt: TGTGCCAGCAAAAAAGGACGGGGAGGCACAGATACGCAGTATTTT

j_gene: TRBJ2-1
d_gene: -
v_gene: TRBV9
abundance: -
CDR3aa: CASSVDSGLLNEQFF
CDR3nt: TGTGCCAGCAGCGTAGACAGTGGATTATTGAATGAGCAGTTCTTC

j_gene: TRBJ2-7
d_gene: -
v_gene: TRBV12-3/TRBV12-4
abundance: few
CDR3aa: CASRGTSYEQYF
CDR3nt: TGTGCCAGCAGGGGGACGTCCTACGAGCAGTACTTC

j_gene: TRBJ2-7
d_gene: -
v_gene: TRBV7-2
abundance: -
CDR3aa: CASRRSGYEQYF
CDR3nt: TGTGCCAGCAGGAGATCGGGCTACGAGCAGTACTTC

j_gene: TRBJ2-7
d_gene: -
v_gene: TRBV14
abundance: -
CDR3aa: CASSQVDLRYEQYF
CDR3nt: TGTGCCAGCAGCCAAGTTGACCTACGCTACGAGCAGTACTTC

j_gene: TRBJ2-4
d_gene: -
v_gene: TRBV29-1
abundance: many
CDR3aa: CSVAGIAKNIQYF
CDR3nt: TGCAGCGTTGCCGGGATAGCCAAAAACATTCAGTACTTC

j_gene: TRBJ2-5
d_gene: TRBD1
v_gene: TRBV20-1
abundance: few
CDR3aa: CSAREGTAMGETQYF
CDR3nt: TGCAGTGCTAGAGAGGGGACAGCCATGGGGGAGACCCAGTACTTC

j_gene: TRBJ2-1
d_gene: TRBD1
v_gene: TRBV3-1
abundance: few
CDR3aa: CASSRPGTGGNEQFF
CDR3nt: TGTGCCAGCAGCCGACCCGGGACAGGGGGCAATGAGCAGTTCTTC

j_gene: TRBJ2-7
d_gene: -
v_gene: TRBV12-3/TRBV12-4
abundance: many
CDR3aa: CASSLSRKGEQYF
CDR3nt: TGTGCCAGCAGTTTAAGTAGAAAGGGCGAGCAGTACTTC

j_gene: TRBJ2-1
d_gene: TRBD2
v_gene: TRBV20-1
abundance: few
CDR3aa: CSASPGLAGSNEQFF
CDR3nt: TGCAGTGCTAGCCCCGGACTAGCGGGATCCAATGAGCAGTTCTTC

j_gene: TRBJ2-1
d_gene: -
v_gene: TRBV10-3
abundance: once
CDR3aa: CAISDGFSYNEQFF
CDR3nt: TGTGCCATCAGTGATGGTTTCTCCTACAATGAGCAGTTCTTC

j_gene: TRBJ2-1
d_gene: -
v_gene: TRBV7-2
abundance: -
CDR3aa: CASSLPPFSREQFF
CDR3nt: TGTGCCAGCAGCCTCCCACCATTTTCCCGGGAGCAGTTCTTC

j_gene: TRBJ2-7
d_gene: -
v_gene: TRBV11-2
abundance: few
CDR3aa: CASSRTTDNSYEQYF
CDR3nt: TGTGCCAGCAGCCGAACTACGGACAACTCCTACGAGCAGTACTTC

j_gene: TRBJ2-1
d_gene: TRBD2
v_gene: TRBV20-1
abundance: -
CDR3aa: CSARGLAGDNEQFF
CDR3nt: TGCAGTGCTAGGGGACTAGCGGGGGACAATGAGCAGTTCTTC

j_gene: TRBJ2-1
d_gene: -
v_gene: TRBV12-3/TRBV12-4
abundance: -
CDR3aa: CASTYQGNWINNEQFF
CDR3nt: TGTGCCAGCACCTATCAGGGGAATTGGATCAACAATGAGCAGTTCTTC

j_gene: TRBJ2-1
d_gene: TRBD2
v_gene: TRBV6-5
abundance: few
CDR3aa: CASSPVLAGKGNEQFF
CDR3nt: TGTGCCAGCAGTCCAGTCTTAGCGGGGAAGGGTAATGAGCAGTTCTTC

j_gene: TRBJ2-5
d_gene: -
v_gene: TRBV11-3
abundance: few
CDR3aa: CASSFTGGPSETQYF
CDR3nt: TGTGCCAGCAGCTTCACCGGAGGGCCATCAGAGACCCAGTACTTC

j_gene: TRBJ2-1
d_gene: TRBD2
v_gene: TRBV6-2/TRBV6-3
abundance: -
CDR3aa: CASSVARGGSRNEQFF
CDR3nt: TGTGCCAGCAGTGTAGCCCGTGGCGGGAGTAGGAATGAGCAGTTCTTC

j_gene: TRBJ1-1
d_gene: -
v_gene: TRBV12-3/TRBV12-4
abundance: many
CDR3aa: CASSLQGQKTEAFF
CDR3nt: TGTGCCAGCAGTCTTCAGGGGCAGAAGACTGAAGCTTTCTTT

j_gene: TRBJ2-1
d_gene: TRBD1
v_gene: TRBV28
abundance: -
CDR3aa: CASSGGQGGDEQFF
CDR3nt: TGTGCCAGCAGTGGTGGACAGGGGGGCGATGAGCAGTTCTTC

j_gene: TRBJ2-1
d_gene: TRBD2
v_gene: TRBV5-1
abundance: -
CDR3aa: CASSLMTSGNEQFF
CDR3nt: TGCGCCAGCAGCTTGATGACTAGCGGGAATGAGCAGTTCTTC

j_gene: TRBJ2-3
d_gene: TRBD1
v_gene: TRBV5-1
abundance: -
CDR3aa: CASTPGQQTDTQYF
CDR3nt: TGCGCCAGCACTCCGGGACAGCAAACAGATACGCAGTATTTT

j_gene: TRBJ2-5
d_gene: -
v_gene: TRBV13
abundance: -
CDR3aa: CASSSQLQETQYF
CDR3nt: TGTGCCAGCAGCTCTCAACTACAAGAGACCCAGTACTTC

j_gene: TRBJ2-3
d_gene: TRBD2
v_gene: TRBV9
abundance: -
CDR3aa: CASSTSGLASTDTQYF
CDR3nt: TGTGCCAGCAGCACATCGGGACTAGCGTCAACAGATACGCAGTATTTT

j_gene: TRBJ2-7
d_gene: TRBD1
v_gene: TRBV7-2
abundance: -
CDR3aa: CAGSSGTGAYEQYF
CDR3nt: TGTGCCGGCAGCTCCGGGACAGGGGCTTACGAGCAGTACTTC

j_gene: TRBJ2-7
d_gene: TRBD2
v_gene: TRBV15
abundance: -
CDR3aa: CATSREPSGGDEQYF
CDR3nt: TGTGCCACCAGCAGAGAGCCCAGCGGGGGAGACGAGCAGTACTTC

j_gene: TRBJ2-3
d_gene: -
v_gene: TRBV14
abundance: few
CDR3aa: CASSPTGWRGFTDTQYF
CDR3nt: TGTGCCAGCAGCCCGACAGGCTGGAGGGGTTTCACAGATACGCAGTATTTT

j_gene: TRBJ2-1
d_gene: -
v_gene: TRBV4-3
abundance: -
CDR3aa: CASSQERYNEQFF
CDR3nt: TGCGCCAGCAGCCAAGAACGGTACAATGAGCAGTTCTTC

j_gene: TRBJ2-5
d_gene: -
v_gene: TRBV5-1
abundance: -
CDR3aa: CASSLVPEETQYF
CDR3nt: TGCGCCAGCAGCTTGGTTCCCGAAGAGACCCAGTACTTC

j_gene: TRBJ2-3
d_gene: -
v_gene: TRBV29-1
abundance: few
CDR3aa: CSVGNGPPGTPDTQYF
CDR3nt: TGCAGCGTTGGAAATGGTCCCCCGGGTACTCCAGATACGCAGTATTTT

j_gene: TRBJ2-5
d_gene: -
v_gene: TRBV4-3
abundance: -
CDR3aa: CASAMGETQYF
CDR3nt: TGCGCCAGCGCAATGGGGGAGACCCAGTACTTC

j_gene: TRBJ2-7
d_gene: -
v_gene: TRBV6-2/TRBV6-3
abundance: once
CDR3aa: CASSYRGGGYEQYF
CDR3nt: TGTGCCAGCAGTTACAGGGGAGGAGGCTACGAGCAGTACTTC

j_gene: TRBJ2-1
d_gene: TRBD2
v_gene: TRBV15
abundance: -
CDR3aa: CATSGRLAGVTGSYNEQFF
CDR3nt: TGTGCCACCAGCGGGAGACTAGCGGGAGTGACCGGCTCCTACAATGAGCAGTTCTTC

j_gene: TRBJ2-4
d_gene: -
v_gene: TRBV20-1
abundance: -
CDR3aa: CSAHTIAAGNIQYF
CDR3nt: TGCAGTGCTCACACAATCGCTGCGGGGAACATTCAGTACTTC

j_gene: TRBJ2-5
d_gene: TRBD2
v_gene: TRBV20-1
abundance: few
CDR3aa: CSARDRLAGGRETQYF
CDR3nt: TGCAGTGCTAGAGATAGACTAGCGGGGGGGCGCGAGACCCAGTACTTC

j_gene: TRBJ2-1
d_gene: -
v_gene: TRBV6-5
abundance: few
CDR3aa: CASSYLLGDEQFF
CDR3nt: TGTGCCAGCAGTTACTTATTGGGAGATGAGCAGTTCTTC

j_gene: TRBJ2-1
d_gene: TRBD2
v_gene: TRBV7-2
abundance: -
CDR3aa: CASSLGGGGMNEQFF
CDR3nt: TGTGCCAGCAGCTTAGGTGGGGGGGGGATGAATGAGCAGTTCTTC

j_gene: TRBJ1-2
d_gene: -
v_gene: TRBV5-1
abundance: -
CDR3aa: CASSLSRGDPSYGYTF
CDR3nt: TGCGCCAGCAGCTTGAGCAGGGGAGACCCTAGCTATGGCTACACCTTC

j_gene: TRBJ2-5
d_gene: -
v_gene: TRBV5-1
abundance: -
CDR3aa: CASSSDVGYQETQYF
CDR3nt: TGCGCCAGCAGCTCCGACGTAGGGTACCAAGAGACCCAGTACTTC

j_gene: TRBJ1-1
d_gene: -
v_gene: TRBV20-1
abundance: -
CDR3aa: CSAEAGGRGTEAFF
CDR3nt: TGCAGTGCCGAGGCGGGAGGGCGGGGCACTGAAGCTTTCTTT

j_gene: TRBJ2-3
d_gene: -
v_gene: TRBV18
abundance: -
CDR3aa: CASSPMDTQYF
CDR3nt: TGTGCCAGCTCACCAATGGATACGCAGTATTTT

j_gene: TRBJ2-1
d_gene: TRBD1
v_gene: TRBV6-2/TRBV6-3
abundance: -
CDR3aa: CASSYLGTVLHNEQFF
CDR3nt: TGTGCCAGCAGTTACTTGGGGACAGTTCTTCACAATGAGCAGTTCTTC

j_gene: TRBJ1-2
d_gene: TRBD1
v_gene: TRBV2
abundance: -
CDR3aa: CAGRGTAAGHGYTF
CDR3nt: TGTGCCGGACGGGGGACAGCCGCTGGGCATGGCTACACCTTC